This T cell receptor (beta chain) was captured by sequencing in a study of blood T cell repertoires in COVID-19. The wider study: Sample material is recorded as cDNA or gDNA derived from T cells, B-cell-depleted T cells, or PBMCs.

CDR1 is LNHDA and CDR2 is SQIVND in the germline V gene (reference sequence). V lost 0 bases to trimming and J lost 3 bases, with 5 bases between them. This CDR3 is 13 amino acids long. Study processing details: Estimation of nucleated cell counts relied on the amplification of reference gene primers. Measured with immunoSEQ multiplex PCR; TCRdb has only the in-frame clones, and not every one. That table furnishes V, J and clone size, whereas the DNA furnished D and trimming. Of 150,000 to 200,000 clones listed, roughly nine tenths are singletons. The sequence was collected from a man younger than 30 who had recovered from COVID-19. The chain combines TRBV19 with TRBJ1-1; D not certain. Material: peripheral blood. The CDR3: CASSIDGDTEAFF. CDR3 sequence (DNA): TGTGCCAGTAGTATAGACGGTGACACTGAAGCTTTCTTT. Drawing the rest from reference TRBV19 and TRBJ1-1, the complete variable domain is DGGITQSPKYLFRKEGQNVTLSCEQNLNHDAMYWYRQDPGQGLRLIYYSQIVNDFQKGDIAEGYSVSREKKESFPLTVTSAQKNPTAFYLCASSIDGDTEAFFGQGTRLTVV.